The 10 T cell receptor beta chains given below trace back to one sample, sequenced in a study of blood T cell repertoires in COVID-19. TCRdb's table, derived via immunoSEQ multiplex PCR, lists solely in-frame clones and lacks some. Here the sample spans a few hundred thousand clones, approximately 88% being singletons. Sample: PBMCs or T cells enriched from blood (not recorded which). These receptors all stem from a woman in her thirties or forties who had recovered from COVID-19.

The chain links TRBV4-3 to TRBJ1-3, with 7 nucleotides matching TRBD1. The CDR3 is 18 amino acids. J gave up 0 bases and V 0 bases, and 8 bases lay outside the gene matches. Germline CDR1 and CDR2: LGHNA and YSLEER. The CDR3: CASSQDPQGQRSGNTIYF. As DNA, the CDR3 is TGCGCCAGCAGCCAAGATCCGCAGGGACAGCGCTCTGGAAACACCATATATTTT.

The DNA of the CDR3 is TGTGCCAGCAGTCGTCCACTTCCTCTTGAAGCTTTCTTT. This gives the protein CASSRPLPLEAFF. The chain employs TRBV2 and TRBJ1-1; D gene unclear. The CDR3 has 13 residues. Per the germline V gene, CDR1 is SNHLY and CDR2 is FYNNEI. Trimming took off 5 bases at V and 7 bases at J, with 14 bases between the two ends.

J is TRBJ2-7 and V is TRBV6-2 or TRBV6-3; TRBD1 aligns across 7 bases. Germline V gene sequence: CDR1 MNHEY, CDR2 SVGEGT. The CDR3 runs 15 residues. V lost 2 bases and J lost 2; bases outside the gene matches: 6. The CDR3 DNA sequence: TGTGCCAGCAGTTACATCGCGACAGGGCCCTACGAGCAGTACTTC. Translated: CASSYIATGPYEQYF.

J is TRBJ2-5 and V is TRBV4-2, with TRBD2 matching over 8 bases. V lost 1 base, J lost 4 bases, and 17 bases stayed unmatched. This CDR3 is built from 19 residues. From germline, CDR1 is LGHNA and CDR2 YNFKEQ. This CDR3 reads CASSQANGTRFYWSETQYF. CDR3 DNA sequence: TGTGCCAGCAGCCAAGCTAATGGGACTAGATTCTATTGGTCAGAGACCCAGTACTTC.

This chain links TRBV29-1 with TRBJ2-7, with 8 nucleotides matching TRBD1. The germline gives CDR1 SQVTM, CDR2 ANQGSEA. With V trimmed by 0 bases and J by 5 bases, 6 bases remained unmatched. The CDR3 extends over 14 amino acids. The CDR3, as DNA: TGCAGCGTTGAAGATCCTGTGGACAGGGACGAGCAGTACTTC. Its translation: CSVEDPVDRDEQYF.

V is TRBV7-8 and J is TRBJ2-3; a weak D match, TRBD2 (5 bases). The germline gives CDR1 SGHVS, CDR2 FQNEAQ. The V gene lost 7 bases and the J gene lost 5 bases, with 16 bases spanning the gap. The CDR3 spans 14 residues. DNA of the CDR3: TGTGCCAGCATGGTTACTAGTTTTCTAGATACGCAGTATTTT. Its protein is CASMVTSFLDTQYF.

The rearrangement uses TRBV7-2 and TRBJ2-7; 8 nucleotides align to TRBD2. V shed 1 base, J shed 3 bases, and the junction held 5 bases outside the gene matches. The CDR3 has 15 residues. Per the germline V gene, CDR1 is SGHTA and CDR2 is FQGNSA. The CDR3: CASSLVGGEGYEQYF. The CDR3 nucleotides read TGTGCCAGCAGCTTAGTCGGGGGGGAAGGCTACGAGCAGTACTTC.

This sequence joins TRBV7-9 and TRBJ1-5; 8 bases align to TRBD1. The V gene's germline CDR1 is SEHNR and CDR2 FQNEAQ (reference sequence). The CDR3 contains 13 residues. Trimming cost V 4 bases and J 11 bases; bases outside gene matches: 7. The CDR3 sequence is CASSYDRGLSQHF. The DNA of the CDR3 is TGTGCCAGCAGCTACGACAGGGGTTTGTCCCAGCATTTT.

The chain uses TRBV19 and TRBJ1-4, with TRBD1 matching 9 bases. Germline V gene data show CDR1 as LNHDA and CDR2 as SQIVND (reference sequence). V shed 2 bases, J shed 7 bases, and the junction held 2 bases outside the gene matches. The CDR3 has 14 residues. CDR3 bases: TGTGCCAGTAGTATAACAGGGGGCGGTGAAAAACTGTTTTTT. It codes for CASSITGGGEKLFF.

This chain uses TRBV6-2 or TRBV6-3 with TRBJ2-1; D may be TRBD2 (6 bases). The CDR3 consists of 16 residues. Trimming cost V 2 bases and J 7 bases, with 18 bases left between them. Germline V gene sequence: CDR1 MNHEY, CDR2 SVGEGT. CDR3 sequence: CASSYRGPIGGNEQFF. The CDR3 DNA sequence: TGTGCCAGCAGTTACCGCGGACCAATTGGGGGGAATGAGCAGTTCTTC.